This T cell receptor (beta chain) came from a study of cytomegalovirus exposure and HLA in healthy donors. Study outcomes and limitations: TCR beta sequences reportedly predicted most subjects' HLA-A and HLA-B alleles accurately.

The PCR had 60 Vbeta and 13 Jbeta primers. TCRdb's table, derived via immunoSEQ multiplex PCR, lists solely in-frame clones and lacks some. The listing contains fewer than 200,000 clones. For this clone: The target antigen is unknown.

This CDR3 is 17 amino acids long. Germline loops: CDR1 LNHNV, CDR2 YYDKDF (reference sequence). With V trimmed by 0 bases and J by 0 bases, 5 bases remained unmatched. The clonotype was recovered from a man in his thirties or forties in good health and CMV-seronegative. The chain carries TRBV15 and TRBJ2-3; 8 bases agree with TRBD2. Sequenced sample: PBMCs. CDR3 loop: CATSRDSGGGSTDTQYF. The DNA for the CDR3 is TGTGCCACCAGCAGAGATTCAGGCGGGGGGAGCACAGATACGCAGTATTTT.